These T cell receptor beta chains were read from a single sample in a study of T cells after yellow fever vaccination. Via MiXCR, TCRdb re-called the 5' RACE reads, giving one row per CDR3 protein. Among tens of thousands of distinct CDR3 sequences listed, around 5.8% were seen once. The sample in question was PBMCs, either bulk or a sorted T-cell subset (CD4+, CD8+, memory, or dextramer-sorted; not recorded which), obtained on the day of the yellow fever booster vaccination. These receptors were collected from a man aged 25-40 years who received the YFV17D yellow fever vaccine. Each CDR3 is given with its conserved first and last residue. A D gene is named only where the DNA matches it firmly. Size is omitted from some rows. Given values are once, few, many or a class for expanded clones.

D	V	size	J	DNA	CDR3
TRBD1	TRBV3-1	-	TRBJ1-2	TGTGCCAGCAGCCCTACCGGGGCAGGGGGTAATGGCTACACCTTC	CASSPTGAGGNGYTF
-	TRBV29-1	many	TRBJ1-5	TGCAGCGTTGGGGCGGTAGGACAGCCCCAGCATTTT	CSVGAVGQPQHF
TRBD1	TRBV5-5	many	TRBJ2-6	TGTGCCAGCAGAACCGGGACAGGGTACTCTGGGGCCAACGTCCTGACTTTC	CASRTGTGYSGANVLTF
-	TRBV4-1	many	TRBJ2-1	TGCGCCAGCAGCCAAGGGACGGTTGGGCGGAGTAGGTCCTACAATGAGCAGTTCTTC	CASSQGTVGRSRSYNEQFF
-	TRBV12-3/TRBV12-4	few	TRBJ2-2	TGTGCCAGCAGTTTAAGGCAGGCGAACACCGGGGAGCTGTTTTTT	CASSLRQANTGELFF
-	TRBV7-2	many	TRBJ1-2	TGTGCCAGCAGCTCCCGGGACACTCGTGGCTACACCTTC	CASSSRDTRGYTF
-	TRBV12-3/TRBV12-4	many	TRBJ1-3	TGTGCCAGCAGTTCGCGGACAGCTGGAAACACCATATATTTT	CASSSRTAGNTIYF
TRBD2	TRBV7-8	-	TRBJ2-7	TGTGCCAGCAGCACGGGACTAGCGGGAGGTCGGGGCGAGCAGTACTTC	CASSTGLAGGRGEQYF
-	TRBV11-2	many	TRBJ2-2	TGTGCCAGCACCGTTGGACAGACAAACACCGGGGAGCTGTTTTTT	CASTVGQTNTGELFF
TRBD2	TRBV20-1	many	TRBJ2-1	TGCAGTGCTAGAGTGGCGGGACTACCGGAGCAGTTCTTC	CSARVAGLPEQFF
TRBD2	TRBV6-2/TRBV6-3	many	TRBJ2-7	TGTGCCAGCAAGGGACTAGCGGGTCTTTGGGAGCAGTACTTC	CASKGLAGLWEQYF
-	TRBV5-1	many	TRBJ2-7	TGCGCCAGCAGCTTGGGTGCGGAGCACTACGAGCAGTACTTC	CASSLGAEHYEQYF
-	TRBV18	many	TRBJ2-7	TGTGCCAGCTCTACCGCATCCGAGGGCGAGCAGTACTTC	CASSTASEGEQYF
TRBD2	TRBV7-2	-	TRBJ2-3	TGTGCCAGCAGCTCCCTTCCCGGGAGGGGCACAGATACGCAGTATTTT	CASSSLPGRGTDTQYF
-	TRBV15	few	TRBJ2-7	TGTGCCACCAGCAGAGAACCAGGGATTGTCCTAAGCGAGCAGTACTTC	CATSREPGIVLSEQYF
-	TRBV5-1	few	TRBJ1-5	TGCGCCAGCAGTTACACAGGAATCAATCAGCCCCAGCATTTT	CASSYTGINQPQHF
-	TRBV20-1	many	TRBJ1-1	TGCAGTGCTAGACGCGGGGAAGCTTTCTTT	CSARRGEAFF
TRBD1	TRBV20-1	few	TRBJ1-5	TGCAGTGCTGACTCGGACAGGGGGGGACAGCCCCAGCATTTT	CSADSDRGGQPQHF
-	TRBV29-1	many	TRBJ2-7	TGCAGCGTTGAAGTGGGCTTACAGAGAGCCTACGAGCAGTACTTC	CSVEVGLQRAYEQYF
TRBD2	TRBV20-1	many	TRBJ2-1	TGCAGTGCTAGAGAGGGACTAGTGAACCCGTTCTTC	CSAREGLVNPFF
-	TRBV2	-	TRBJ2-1	TGTGCCAGCACCGGAGGGACTCAACTCTCCTACAATGAGCAGTTCTTC	CASTGGTQLSYNEQFF
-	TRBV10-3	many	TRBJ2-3	TGTGCCATCAGTGAGTCTGAGGGAGTCACAGATACGCAGTATTTT	CAISESEGVTDTQYF
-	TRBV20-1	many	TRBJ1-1	TGCAGTGCTTCCCGATTGGGAGTTGGGACTGAAGCTTTCTTT	CSASRLGVGTEAFF
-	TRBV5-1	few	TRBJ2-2	TGCGCCAGCAGCTTGGGATTACGGGACAATGGGGAGCTGTTTTTT	CASSLGLRDNGELFF
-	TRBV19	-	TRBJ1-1	TGTGCCAGTAGTATAGATGGGAGGACTGAAGCTTTCTTT	CASSIDGRTEAFF
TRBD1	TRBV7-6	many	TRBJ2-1	TGTGCCAGCAGCCTCCCCGGGACAGGACACAATGAGCAGTTCTTC	CASSLPGTGHNEQFF
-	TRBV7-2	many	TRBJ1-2	TGTGCCAGCAGCTTAGAGTGGGGGCATAACTATGGCTACACCTTC	CASSLEWGHNYGYTF
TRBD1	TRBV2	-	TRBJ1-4	TGTGCCAGCAGTGAATCTAGAAGTTCGCACAGGGGGTTTTTT	CASSESRSSHRGFF
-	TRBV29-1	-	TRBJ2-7	TGCAGCGTTGGGGGTTACTACGAGCAGTACTTC	CSVGGYYEQYF
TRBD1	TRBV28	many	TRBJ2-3	TGTGCCAGCAGTTCGGACAGGGCCCAAGTTGATACGCAGTATTTT	CASSSDRAQVDTQYF
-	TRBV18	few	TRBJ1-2	TGTGCCAGCTCACCCCCCGCAGGGGATAGGGGCTATGGCTACACCTTC	CASSPPAGDRGYGYTF
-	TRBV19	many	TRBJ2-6	TGTGCCAGTAGGGAGGGGGCGCCTGGGGCCAACGTCCTGACTTTC	CASREGAPGANVLTF
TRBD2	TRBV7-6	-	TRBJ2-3	TGTGCCAGCAGCCAAGGGGTAGGGACTAACACAGATACGCAGTATTTT	CASSQGVGTNTDTQYF
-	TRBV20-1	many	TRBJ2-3	TGCAGTGCTAGAGGAGGTAGCTCGAGCACAGATACGCAGTATTTT	CSARGGSSSTDTQYF
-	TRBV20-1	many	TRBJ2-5	TGCAGTGTTCAAGGTTACTACCCTGAAGAGACCCAGTACTTC	CSVQGYYPEETQYF
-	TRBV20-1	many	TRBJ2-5	TGCAGTGCACTTCTCGTGGGCAAGGAGACCCAGTACTTC	CSALLVGKETQYF
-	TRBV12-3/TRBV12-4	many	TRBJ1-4	TGTGCCAGCAGTCGATATAATGAAAAACTGTTTTTT	CASSRYNEKLFF
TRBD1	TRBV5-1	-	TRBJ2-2	TGCGCCAGCAACCCTTCAGGGGGCTTGGTCACCGGGGAGCTGTTTTTT	CASNPSGGLVTGELFF
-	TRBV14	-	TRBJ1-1	TGTGCCAGCAGCCAAAGGATAACAGGCTGGGTTACTGAAGCTTTCTTT	CASSQRITGWVTEAFF
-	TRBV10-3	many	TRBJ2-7	TGTGCCACCGCCATCCGGGGGTTAGAACCATCCTACGAGCAGTACTTC	CATAIRGLEPSYEQYF
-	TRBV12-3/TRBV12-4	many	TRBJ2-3	TGTGCCAGCAGTTTAACCGGGGAGACCACAGATACGCAGTATTTT	CASSLTGETTDTQYF
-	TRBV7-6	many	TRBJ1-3	TGTGCCAGCAGCCCTGCGCACGGAAACACCATATATTTT	CASSPAHGNTIYF
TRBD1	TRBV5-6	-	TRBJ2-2	TGTGCCAGCAGCCCCCGGGACAGGGGGCCAGGCGGGGAGCTGTTTTTT	CASSPRDRGPGGELFF
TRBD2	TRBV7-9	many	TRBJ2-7	TGTGCCAGCAGCTTCCTAGCGGGAGGGTTGGACGAGCAGTACTTC	CASSFLAGGLDEQYF
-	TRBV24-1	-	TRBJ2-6	TGTGCCACCAGTGCCGTCGGGTTTGGGGCGAACCAAAACTCTGGGGCCAACGTCCTGACTTTC	CATSAVGFGANQNSGANVLTF
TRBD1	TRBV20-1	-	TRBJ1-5	TGCAGTGCTAGAGATCCCCAGGGGGGACAGCCCCAGCATTTT	CSARDPQGGQPQHF
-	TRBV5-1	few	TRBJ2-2	TGCGCCAGCAGTCCTACTCTAGCACCAACCGGGGAGCTGTTTTTT	CASSPTLAPTGELFF
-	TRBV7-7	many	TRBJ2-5	TGTGCCAGCGGCGGGACGAAGGAGACCCAGTACTTC	CASGGTKETQYF
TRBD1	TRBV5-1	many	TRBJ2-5	TGCGCCAGCTACCGGGACAGCCATCTAGAGACCCAGTACTTC	CASYRDSHLETQYF
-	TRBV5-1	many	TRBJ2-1	TGCGCCAGCAGCGGCATGGGCACCGACCTAGCCTCATACAATGAGCAGTTCTTC	CASSGMGTDLASYNEQFF
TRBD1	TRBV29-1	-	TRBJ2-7	TGCAGCGTTGTTCCCCAGGGGGCAAATGACGAACAGTACTTC	CSVVPQGANDEQYF
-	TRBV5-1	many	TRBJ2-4	TGCGCCAGCAGCTTGTCTGGACACCAAAACATTCAGTACTTC	CASSLSGHQNIQYF
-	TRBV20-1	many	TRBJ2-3	TGCAGTGCGGCCCGCGGCACAGATACGCAGTATTTT	CSAARGTDTQYF
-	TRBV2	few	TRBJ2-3	TGTGCCAGCAGTGGGGCCACACTCAGCACAGATACGCAGTATTTT	CASSGATLSTDTQYF
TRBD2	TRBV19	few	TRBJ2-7	TGTGCCAGTAGGGAATTGGGTAGCGGGAGTAACGAGCAGTACTTC	CASRELGSGSNEQYF